The source of this T cell receptor beta chain is a study of cytomegalovirus exposure and HLA in healthy donors. Findings and limits, study-wide: An analysis done earlier found most TCR beta V segments productive about 90% or about 30% of the time. Presence/absence analyses rested on an assumption that sequencing depth was roughly uniform across donors.

A note on this clone: Its antigen is unknown.

With 60 Vbeta and 13 Jbeta primers, the PCR was carried out. Repertoires were generated with immunoSEQ multiplex PCR, while TCRdb's copy carries only in-frame clones and drops some. The table records about 160,000 clones, about 75% of them present only once. Germline V lookup: CDR1 KGHSH, CDR2 LQKENI. The germline V and J ends were trimmed by 2 bases and 3 bases, with 10 bases remaining between them. This CDR3 is built from 14 residues. This chain uses TRBV18 with TRBJ1-1, with D unresolved. Sequenced sample: PBMCs. The clonotype was recovered from a female donor in good health and CMV-seronegative. This CDR3 is CASSPTRLDTEAFF. CDR3 DNA sequence: TGTGCCAGCTCACCAACACGTTTGGACACTGAAGCTTTCTTT.